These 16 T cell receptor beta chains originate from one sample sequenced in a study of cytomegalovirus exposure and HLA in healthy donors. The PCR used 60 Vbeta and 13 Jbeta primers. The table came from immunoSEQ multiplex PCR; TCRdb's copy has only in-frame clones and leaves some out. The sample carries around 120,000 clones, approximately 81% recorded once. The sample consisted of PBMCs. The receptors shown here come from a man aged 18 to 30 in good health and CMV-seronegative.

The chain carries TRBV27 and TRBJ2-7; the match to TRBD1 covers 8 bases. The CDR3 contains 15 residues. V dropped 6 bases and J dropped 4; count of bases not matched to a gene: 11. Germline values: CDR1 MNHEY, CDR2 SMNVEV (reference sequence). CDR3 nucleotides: TGTGCCAGCAGCAAGGACAGGGCAAGGATTTACGAGCAGTACTTC. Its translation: CASSKDRARIYEQYF.

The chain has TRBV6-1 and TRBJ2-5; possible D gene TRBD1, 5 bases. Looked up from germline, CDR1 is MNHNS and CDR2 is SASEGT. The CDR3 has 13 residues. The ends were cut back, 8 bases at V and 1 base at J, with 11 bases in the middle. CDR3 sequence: CASLAGLQETQYF. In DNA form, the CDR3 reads TGTGCCAGCCTGGCAGGGCTCCAAGAGACCCAGTACTTC.

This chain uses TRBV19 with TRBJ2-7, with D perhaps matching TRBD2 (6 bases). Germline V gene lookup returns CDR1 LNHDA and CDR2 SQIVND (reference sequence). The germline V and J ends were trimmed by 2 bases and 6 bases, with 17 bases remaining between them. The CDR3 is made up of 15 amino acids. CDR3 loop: CASSISEGSPLEQYF. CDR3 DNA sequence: TGTGCCAGTAGTATATCGGAGGGTTCCCCTCTCGAGCAGTACTTC.

This chain's CDR3 is CASSVVGGGQLEVEQFF. In nucleotides, the CDR3 is TGTGCCAGCAGCGTAGTTGGGGGGGGGCAGCTTGAAGTTGAGCAGTTCTTC. V gene TRBV9 combines with J gene TRBJ2-1; TRBD2 might be the D (7 bases). The V and J ends lost 0 bases and 9 bases respectively, with 22 bases between them. From germline, CDR1 is SGDLS and CDR2 YYNGEE. The CDR3 has 17 amino acids. The variable domain in full, completed from reference TRBV9 and TRBJ2-1, reads DSGVTQTPKHLITATGQRVTLRCSPRSGDLSVYWYQQSLDQGLQFLIQYYNGEERAKGNILERFSAQQFPDLHSELNLSSLELGDSALYFCASSVVGGGQLEVEQFFGPGTRLTVL.

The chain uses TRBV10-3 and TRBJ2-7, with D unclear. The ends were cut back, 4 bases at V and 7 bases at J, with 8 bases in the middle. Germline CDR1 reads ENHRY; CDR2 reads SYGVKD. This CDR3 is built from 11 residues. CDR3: CAISVSVEQYF. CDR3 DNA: TGTGCCATCAGTGTTTCGGTAGAGCAGTACTTC.

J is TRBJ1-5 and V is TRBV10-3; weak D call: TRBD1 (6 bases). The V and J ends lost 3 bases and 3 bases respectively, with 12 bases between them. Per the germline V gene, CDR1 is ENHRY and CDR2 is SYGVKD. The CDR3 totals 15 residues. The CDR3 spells CAISDGGAINQPQHF. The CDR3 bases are TGTGCCATCAGTGATGGGGGGGCCATCAATCAGCCCCAGCATTTT.

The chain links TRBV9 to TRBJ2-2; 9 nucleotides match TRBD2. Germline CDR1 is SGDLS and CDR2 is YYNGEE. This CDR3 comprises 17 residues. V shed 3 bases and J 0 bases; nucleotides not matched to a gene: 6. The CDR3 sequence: CASSDPSGEANTGELFF. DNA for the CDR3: TGTGCCAGCAGCGACCCTAGCGGGGAAGCGAACACCGGGGAGCTGTTTTTT. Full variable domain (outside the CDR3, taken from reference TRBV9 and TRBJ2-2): DSGVTQTPKHLITATGQRVTLRCSPRSGDLSVYWYQQSLDQGLQFLIQYYNGEERAKGNILERFSAQQFPDLHSELNLSSLELGDSALYFCASSDPSGEANTGELFFGEGSRLTVL.

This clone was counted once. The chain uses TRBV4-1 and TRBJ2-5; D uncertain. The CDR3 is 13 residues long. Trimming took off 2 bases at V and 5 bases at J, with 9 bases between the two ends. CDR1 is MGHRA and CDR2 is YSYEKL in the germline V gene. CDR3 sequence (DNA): TGCGCCAGCAGCCAATTGTCCAGGGAGACCCAGTACTTC. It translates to CASSQLSRETQYF.

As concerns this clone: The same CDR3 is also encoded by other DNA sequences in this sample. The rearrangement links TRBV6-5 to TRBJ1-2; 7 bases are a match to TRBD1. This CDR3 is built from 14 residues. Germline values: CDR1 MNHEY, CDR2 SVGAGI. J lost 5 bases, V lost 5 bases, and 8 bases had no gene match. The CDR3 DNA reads TGTGCCAGCAGTCCGACCGGGACAGTTTATGGCTACACCTTC. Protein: CASSPTGTVYGYTF.

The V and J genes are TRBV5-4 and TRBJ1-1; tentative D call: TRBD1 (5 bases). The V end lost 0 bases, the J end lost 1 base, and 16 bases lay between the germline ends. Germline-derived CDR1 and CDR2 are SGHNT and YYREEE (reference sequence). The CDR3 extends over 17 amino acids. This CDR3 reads CASSLASGDWRNTEAFF. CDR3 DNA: TGTGCCAGCAGCTTGGCCTCGGGGGACTGGCGGAACACTGAAGCTTTCTTT. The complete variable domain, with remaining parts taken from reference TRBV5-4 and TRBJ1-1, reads ETGVTQSPTHLIKTRGQQVTLRCSSQSGHNTVSWYQQALGQGPQFIFQYYREEENGRGNFPPRFSGLQFPNYSSELNVNALELDDSALYLCASSLASGDWRNTEAFFGQGTRLTVV.

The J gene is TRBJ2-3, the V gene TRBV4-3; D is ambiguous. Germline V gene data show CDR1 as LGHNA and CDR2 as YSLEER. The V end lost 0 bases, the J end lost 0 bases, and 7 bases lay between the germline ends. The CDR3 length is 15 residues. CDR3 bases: TGCGCCAGCAGCCAAGACCTACCGAGCACAGATACGCAGTATTTT. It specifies CASSQDLPSTDTQYF.

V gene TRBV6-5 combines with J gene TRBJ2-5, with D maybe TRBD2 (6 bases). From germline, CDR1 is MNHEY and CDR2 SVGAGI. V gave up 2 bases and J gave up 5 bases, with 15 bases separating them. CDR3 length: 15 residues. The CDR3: CASSYEAGLMETQYF. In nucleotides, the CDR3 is TGTGCCAGCAGTTACGAGGCGGGGCTTATGGAGACCCAGTACTTC.

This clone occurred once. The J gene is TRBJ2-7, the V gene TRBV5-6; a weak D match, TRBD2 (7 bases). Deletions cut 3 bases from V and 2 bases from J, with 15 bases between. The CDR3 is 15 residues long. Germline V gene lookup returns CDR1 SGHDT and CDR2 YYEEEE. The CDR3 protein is CASSWGGKLTYEQYF. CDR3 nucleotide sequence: TGTGCCAGCAGCTGGGGGGGCAAGCTCACCTACGAGCAGTACTTC.

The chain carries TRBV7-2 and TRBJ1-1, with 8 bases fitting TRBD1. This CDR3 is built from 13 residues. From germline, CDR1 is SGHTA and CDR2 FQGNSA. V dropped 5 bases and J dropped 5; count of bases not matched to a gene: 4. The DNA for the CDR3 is TGTGCCAGCAGCCGGGACAGGATGACTGAAGCTTTCTTT. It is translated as CASSRDRMTEAFF.

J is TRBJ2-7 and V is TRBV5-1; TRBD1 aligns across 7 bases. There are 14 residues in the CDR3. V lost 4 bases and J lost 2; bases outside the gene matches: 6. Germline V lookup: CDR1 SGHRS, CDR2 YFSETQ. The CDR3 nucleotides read TGCGCCAGCAGCCCATCGACAGGGACCTACGAGCAGTACTTC. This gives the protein CASSPSTGTYEQYF.

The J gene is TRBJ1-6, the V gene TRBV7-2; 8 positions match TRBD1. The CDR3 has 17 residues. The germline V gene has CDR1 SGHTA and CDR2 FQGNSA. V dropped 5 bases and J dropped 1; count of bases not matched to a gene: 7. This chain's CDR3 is CASSTRTGSSYNSPLHF. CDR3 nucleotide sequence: TGTGCCAGCAGCACCCGGACAGGGAGTTCCTATAATTCACCCCTCCACTTT.